This entry describes one TCR beta chain. Its antigen is undetermined. A read error may account for a junction end that differs from germline. Using immunoSEQ multiplex PCR, the repertoire was profiled, and TCRdb retains in-frame clones only, with some absent. Of 52,000 or so clones detected, 70% to 85% appear once; the ten largest clones hold more than 5.5%. These data originate in a study of radiotherapy plus CTLA-4 blockade in lung cancer. Study background: Overall, roughly 18% of patients showed an objective response, while roughly 28% attained disease control. Broader study findings: Early clonal dynamics of blood T cells, together with interferon-beta, were reported as the best response predictor.

This receptor was obtained from a human donor with non-small cell lung cancer whose response to radiotherapy plus ipilimumab could not be evaluated. This material consisted of peripheral blood, taken from a patient treated with radiotherapy plus ipilimumab.

This chain's CDR3 is CASSPDSDNEQFF. The DNA for the CDR3 is TGTGCCAGCTCACCAGACTCCGACAATGAGCAGTTCTTC. This sequence joins TRBV18 and TRBJ2-1; D gene ambiguous. CDR3 length: 13 amino acids. Per germline, CDR1 KGHSH and CDR2 LQKENI.